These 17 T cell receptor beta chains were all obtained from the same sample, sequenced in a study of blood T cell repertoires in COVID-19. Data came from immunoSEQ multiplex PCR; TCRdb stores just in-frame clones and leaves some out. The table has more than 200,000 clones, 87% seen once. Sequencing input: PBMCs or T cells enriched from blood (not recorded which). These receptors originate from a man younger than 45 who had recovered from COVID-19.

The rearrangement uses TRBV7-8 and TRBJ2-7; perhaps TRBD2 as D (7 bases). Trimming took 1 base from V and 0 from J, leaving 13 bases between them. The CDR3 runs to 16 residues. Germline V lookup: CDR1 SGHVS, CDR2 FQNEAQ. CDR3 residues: CASSLVAGASSYEQYF. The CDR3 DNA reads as TGTGCCAGCAGCTTAGTGGCGGGGGCAAGCTCCTACGAGCAGTACTTC.

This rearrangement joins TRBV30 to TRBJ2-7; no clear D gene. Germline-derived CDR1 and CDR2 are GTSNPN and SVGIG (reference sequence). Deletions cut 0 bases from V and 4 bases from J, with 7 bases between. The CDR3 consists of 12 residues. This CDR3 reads CAWSVVAYEQYF. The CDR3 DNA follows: TGTGCCTGGAGTGTAGTAGCTTACGAGCAGTACTTC.

The DNA of the CDR3 is TGTGCCAGCAGCCAAGAACGGGGGTTAATACACAATGAGCAGTTCTTC. Encoded protein: CASSQERGLIHNEQFF. J is TRBJ2-1 and V is TRBV3-1 (or the pseudogene TRBV3-2); D may be TRBD2 (6 bases). V was shortened by 0 bases and J by 5 bases, with 14 bases between the two germline ends. Germline lookup yields CDR1 LGHDT and CDR2 YNNKEL (reference sequence). This CDR3 spans 16 amino acids.

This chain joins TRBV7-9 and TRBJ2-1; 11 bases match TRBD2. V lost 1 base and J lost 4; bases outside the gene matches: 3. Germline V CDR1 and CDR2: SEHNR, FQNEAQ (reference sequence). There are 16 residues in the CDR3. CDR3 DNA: TGTGCCAGCAGCTTAGGGGGGACTAGCGGATACAATGAGCAGTTCTTC. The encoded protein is CASSLGGTSGYNEQFF.

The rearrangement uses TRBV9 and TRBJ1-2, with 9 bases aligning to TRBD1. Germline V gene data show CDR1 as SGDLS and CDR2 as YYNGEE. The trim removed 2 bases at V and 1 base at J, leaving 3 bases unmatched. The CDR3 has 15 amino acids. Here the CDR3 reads CASSVTGGLNYGYTF. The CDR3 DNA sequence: TGTGCCAGCAGCGTCACAGGGGGCCTTAACTATGGCTACACCTTC. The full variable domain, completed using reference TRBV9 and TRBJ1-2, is DSGVTQTPKHLITATGQRVTLRCSPRSGDLSVYWYQQSLDQGLQFLIQYYNGEERAKGNILERFSAQQFPDLHSELNLSSLELGDSALYFCASSVTGGLNYGYTFGSGTRLTVV.

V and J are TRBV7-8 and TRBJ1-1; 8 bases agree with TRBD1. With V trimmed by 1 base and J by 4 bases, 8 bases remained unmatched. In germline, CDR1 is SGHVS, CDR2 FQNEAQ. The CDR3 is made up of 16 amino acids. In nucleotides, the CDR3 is TGTGCCAGCAGCTTAGAACCACAGGGGGGGGTCACTGAAGCTTTCTTT. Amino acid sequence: CASSLEPQGGVTEAFF.

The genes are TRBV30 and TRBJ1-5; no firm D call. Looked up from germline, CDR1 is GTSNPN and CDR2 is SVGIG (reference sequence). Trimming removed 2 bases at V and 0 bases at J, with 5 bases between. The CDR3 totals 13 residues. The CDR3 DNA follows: TGTGCCTGGAGTCGGGGTAGCAATCAGCCCCAGCATTTT. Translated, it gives CAWSRGSNQPQHF.

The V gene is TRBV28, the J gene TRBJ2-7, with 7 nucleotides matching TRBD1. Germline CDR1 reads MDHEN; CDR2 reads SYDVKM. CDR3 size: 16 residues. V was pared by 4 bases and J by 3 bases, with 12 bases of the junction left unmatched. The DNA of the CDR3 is TGTGCCAGCAGTTACAGACCTACGCAGGGGGACTACGAGCAGTACTTC. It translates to CASSYRPTQGDYEQYF. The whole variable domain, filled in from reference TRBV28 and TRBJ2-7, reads DVKVTQSSRYLVKRTGEKVFLECVQDMDHENMFWYRQDPGLGLRLIYFSYDVKMKEKGDIPEGYSVSREKKERFSLILESASTNQTSMYLCASSYRPTQGDYEQYFGPGTRLTVT.

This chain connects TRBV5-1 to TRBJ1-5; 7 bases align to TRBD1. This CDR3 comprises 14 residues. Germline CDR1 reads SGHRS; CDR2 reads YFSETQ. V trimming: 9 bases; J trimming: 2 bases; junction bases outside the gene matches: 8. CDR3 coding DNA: TGCGCCAAAGACAGGGTTCTGTGCAATCAGCCCCAGCATTTT. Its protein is CAKDRVLCNQPQHF.

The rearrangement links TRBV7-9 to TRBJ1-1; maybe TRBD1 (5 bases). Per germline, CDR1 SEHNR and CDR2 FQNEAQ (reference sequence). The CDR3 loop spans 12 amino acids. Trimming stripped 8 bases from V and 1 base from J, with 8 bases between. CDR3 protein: CASLGGNTEAFF. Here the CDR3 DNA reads TGTGCCAGCCTGGGGGGGAACACTGAAGCTTTCTTT.

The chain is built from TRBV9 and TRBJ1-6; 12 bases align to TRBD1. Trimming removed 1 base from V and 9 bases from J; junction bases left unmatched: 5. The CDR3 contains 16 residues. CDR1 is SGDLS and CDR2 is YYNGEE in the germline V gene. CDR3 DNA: TGTGCCAGCAGCGTAACTCCGGGACAGGGGGCTTCACCCCTCCACTTT. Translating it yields CASSVTPGQGASPLHF.

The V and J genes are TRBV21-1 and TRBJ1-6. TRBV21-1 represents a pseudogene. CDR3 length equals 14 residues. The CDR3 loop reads CASSNKVRDDPLHF. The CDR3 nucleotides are TGTGCCAGCAGCAATAAGGTCCGGGATGATCCCCTCCACTTT.

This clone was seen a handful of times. The CDR3 region is CASSLVSAGTGNTIYF. The CDR3 region has the DNA TGTGCCAGCAGCTTAGTCTCAGCAGGGACTGGAAACACCATATATTTT. The chain links TRBV11-2 to TRBJ1-3; D might be TRBD1 (5 bases). Germline assignment: CDR1 SGHAT and CDR2 FQNNGV. The CDR3 spans 16 residues. The V and J ends lost 1 base and 2 bases respectively, with 12 bases between them.

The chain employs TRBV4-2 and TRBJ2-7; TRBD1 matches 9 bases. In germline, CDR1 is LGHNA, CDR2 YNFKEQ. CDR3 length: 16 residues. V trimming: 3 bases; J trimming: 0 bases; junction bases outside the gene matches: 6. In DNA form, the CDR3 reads TGTGCCAGCAGCCATGACAGGGGGACCCTCTCCTACGAGCAGTACTTC. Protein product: CASSHDRGTLSYEQYF.

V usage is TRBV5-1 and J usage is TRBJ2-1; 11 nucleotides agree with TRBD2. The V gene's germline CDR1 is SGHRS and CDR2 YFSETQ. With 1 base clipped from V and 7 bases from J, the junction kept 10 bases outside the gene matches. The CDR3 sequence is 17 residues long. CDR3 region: CASSLRGLAVVGNEQFF. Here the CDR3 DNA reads TGCGCCAGCAGCTTGCGGGGACTAGCGGTGGTCGGTAATGAGCAGTTCTTC.

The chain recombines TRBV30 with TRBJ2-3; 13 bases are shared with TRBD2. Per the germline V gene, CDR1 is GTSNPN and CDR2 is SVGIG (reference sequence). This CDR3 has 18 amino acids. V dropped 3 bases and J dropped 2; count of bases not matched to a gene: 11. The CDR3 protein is CAWRRGTSGAGSTDTQYF. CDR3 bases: TGTGCCTGGAGAAGAGGGACTAGCGGGGCGGGGTCCACAGATACGCAGTATTTT.

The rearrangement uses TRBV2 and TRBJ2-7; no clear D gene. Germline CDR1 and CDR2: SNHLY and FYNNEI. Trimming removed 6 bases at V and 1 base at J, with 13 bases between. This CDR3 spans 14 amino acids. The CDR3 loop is CASRLRPTSYEQYF. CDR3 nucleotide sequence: TGTGCCAGCAGGCTCCGGCCGACTTCCTACGAGCAGTACTTC.